Listed below are T cell receptor beta chains from one sample, sequenced in a study of post-analysis software for immune sequencing data. TCRdb passed the PCR reads through MiXCR, listing each CDR3 protein once. Of more than 500,000 distinct CDR3 sequences listed, roughly 34% are singletons. The sequencing input was blood. The receptor source for this set is a girl younger than 18 with multiple sclerosis. The conserved cysteine and the conserved F or W are not part of the CDR3 here. Where a row states a size, it is once, few, many or the class of an expanded clone; other rows omit it.

V gene	clone size	J gene	CDR3 protein
TRBV5-1	NA	TRBJ2-3	ASSLEGRRGTDTQY
TRBV21-1	NA	TRBJ2-7	ASSKGGQPAYEQY
TRBV6-6	NA	TRBJ1-6	ASSTQGAGNSPLH
TRBV28	few	TRBJ1-2	ASSLGVNGYT
TRBV6-5	NA	TRBJ2-1	ASSYPGAPYNEQF
TRBV7-6	NA	TRBJ1-1	ASSSGSVSTNTEAF
TRBV20-1	NA	TRBJ2-1	SARTSGGEKSYNEQF
TRBV12-3/TRBV12-4	many	TRBJ2-5	ASSPRTRGETQY
TRBV5-1	NA	TRBJ2-5	ASSLATGTGGAETQY
TRBV28	few	TRBJ2-7	ASSLSAANRAYEQY
TRBV11-2	few	TRBJ2-1	ASSTTPNSYNEQF
TRBV15	NA	TRBJ2-1	ATSGTGGNEQF
TRBV4-1	NA	TRBJ2-1	ASSQPRLAGLNNEQF
TRBV11-2	few	TRBJ2-2	ASSPSDPGELF
TRBV29-1	NA	TRBJ1-1	SVSSTEAF
TRBV11-2	NA	TRBJ2-5	ASSLDPSRKTQY
TRBV28	NA	TRBJ2-7	ASTSRGGAYEQY
TRBV6-1	few	TRBJ1-2	ASSEALWTGSPYGYT
TRBV3-1	few	TRBJ2-5	ASSQDLAQETQY
TRBV6-1	NA	TRBJ2-6	ASSEGRLSGANVLT
TRBV9	NA	TRBJ2-1	ASSVAGESYNEQF
TRBV28	NA	TRBJ2-7	ASIDRGHSYEQY
TRBV5-6	NA	TRBJ2-1	ASSLALAGGYNEQF
TRBV24-1	NA	TRBJ1-5	ATSVDGNQPQH
TRBV20-1	NA	TRBJ2-3	SASGPTDTQY
TRBV28	few	TRBJ2-7	ASSPPTVYNEQY
TRBV2	few	TRBJ2-1	ADEVGNEQF
TRBV5-1	NA	TRBJ2-3	ASSLVGSSTDTQY
TRBV5-4	few	TRBJ1-1	ASNLLADSMNTEAF
TRBV5-1	few	TRBJ2-7	ASSLGGANNEQY
TRBV4-1	once	TRBJ2-1	ASSQVSDEQF